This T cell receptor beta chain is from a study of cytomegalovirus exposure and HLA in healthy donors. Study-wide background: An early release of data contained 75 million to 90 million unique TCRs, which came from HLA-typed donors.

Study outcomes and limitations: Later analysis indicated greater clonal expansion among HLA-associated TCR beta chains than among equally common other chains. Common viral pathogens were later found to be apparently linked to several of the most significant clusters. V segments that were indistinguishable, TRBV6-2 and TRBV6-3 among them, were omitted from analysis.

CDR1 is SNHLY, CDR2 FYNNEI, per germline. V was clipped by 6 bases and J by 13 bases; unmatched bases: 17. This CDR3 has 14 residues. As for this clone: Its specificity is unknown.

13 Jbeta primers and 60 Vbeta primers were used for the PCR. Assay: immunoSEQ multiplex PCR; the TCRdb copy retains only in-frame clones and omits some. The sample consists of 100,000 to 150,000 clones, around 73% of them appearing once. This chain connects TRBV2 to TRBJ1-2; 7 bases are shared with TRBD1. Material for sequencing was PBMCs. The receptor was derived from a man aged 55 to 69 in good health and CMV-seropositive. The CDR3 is CASSQQRQGGFFTF. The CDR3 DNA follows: TGTGCCAGCAGCCAGCAGAGACAGGGAGGCTTTTTCACCTTC. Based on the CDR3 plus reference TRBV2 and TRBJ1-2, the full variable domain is EPEVTQTPSHQVTQMGQEVILRCVPISNHLYFYWYRQILGQKVEFLVSFYNNEISEKSEIFDDQFSVERPDGSNFTLKIRSTKLEDSAMYFCASSQQRQGGFFTFGSGTRLTVV.